This is a list of T cell receptor beta chains from one sample in a study of regulatory T cells in long-lasting Graves disease. TCRdb re-called the multiplex PCR reads with MiXCR, one entry per CDR3 protein. Of roughly 400,000 distinct CDR3 sequences listed, around a fifth are singletons. The sequences come from peripheral blood mononuclear cells (PBMCs), collected when the disease was refractory, from a patient treated with antithyroid drugs. The receptor set was obtained from a female donor with Graves disease. Both conserved end residues are part of each CDR3. The order of the fields is V gene, J gene, D gene, clone size, CDR3 protein, CDR3 DNA. D genes are given only for firm matches. Rows give clone size only sometimes, using once, few, many, or a class for an expanded clone.

v_gene: TRBV7-9; j_gene: TRBJ2-3; d_gene: .; abundance: .; CDR3aa: CASSARSASSDTQYF; CDR3nt: TGTGCCAGCAGCGCGAGGAGCGCTTCATCAGATACGCAGTATTTT
v_gene: TRBV11-2; j_gene: TRBJ1-3; d_gene: .; abundance: many; CDR3aa: CASSLEGSGNTIYF; CDR3nt: TGTGCCAGCAGCCTCGAAGGCTCTGGAAACACCATATATTTT
v_gene: TRBV11-2; j_gene: TRBJ2-2; d_gene: TRBD1; abundance: many; CDR3aa: CASSLDGPGGLNTGELFF; CDR3nt: TGTGCCAGCAGCTTAGACGGCCCAGGGGGCCTGAACACCGGGGAGCTGTTTTTT
v_gene: TRBV12-3/TRBV12-4; j_gene: TRBJ2-7; d_gene: .; abundance: many; CDR3aa: CASTSDKVYEQYF; CDR3nt: TGTGCCAGCACCTCCGACAAAGTCTACGAGCAGTACTTC
v_gene: TRBV6-1; j_gene: TRBJ2-2; d_gene: .; abundance: few; CDR3aa: CASSKPGPNTGELFF; CDR3nt: TGTGCCAGCAGTAAACCGGGGCCGAACACCGGGGAGCTGTTTTTT
v_gene: TRBV28; j_gene: TRBJ1-2; d_gene: TRBD1; abundance: many; CDR3aa: CASSLSGGGYTF; CDR3nt: TGTGCCAGCAGTTTATCAGGGGGCGGCTACACCTTC
v_gene: TRBV28; j_gene: TRBJ2-3; d_gene: .; abundance: .; CDR3aa: CASSSPEIGGGTDTQYF; CDR3nt: TGTGCCAGCAGTTCGCCAGAGATAGGAGGAGGCACAGATACGCAGTATTTT
v_gene: TRBV5-6; j_gene: TRBJ2-3; d_gene: .; abundance: .; CDR3aa: CASSGGGLSTDTQYF; CDR3nt: TGTGCCAGCAGCGGAGGAGGACTAAGCACAGATACGCAGTATTTT
v_gene: TRBV2; j_gene: TRBJ2-2; d_gene: .; abundance: many; CDR3aa: CASSPGNGELFF; CDR3nt: TGTGCCAGCAGTCCGGGGAACGGGGAGCTGTTTTTT
v_gene: TRBV20-1; j_gene: TRBJ2-1; d_gene: TRBD2; abundance: .; CDR3aa: CSARETSGDPYNEQFF; CDR3nt: TGCAGTGCTAGAGAAACAAGCGGGGACCCCTACAATGAGCAGTTCTTC
v_gene: TRBV28; j_gene: TRBJ2-1; d_gene: TRBD2; abundance: many; CDR3aa: CASSSLAGGLGEQFF; CDR3nt: TGTGCCAGCAGTTCTTTAGCGGGAGGGCTCGGTGAGCAGTTCTTC
v_gene: TRBV6-1; j_gene: TRBJ1-1; d_gene: .; abundance: many; CDR3aa: CASTDVLGAGGTEAFF; CDR3nt: TGTGCCAGCACGGATGTTCTGGGGGCTGGGGGCACTGAAGCTTTCTTT
v_gene: TRBV5-1; j_gene: TRBJ1-5; d_gene: TRBD1; abundance: .; CDR3aa: CASSPGQNSNQPQHF; CDR3nt: TGCGCCAGCAGCCCGGGACAGAATAGCAATCAGCCCCAGCATTTT
v_gene: TRBV6-2/TRBV6-3; j_gene: TRBJ1-5; d_gene: .; abundance: many; CDR3aa: CASSYSTGVNQPQHF; CDR3nt: TGTGCCAGCAGTTACTCGACGGGGGTCAATCAGCCCCAGCATTTT
v_gene: TRBV19; j_gene: TRBJ1-5; d_gene: .; abundance: few; CDR3aa: CASRTTAFSNQPQHF; CDR3nt: TGTGCCAGTAGGACGACAGCTTTTAGCAATCAGCCCCAGCATTTT
v_gene: TRBV6-1; j_gene: TRBJ1-1; d_gene: TRBD1; abundance: few; CDR3aa: CASSVTGGIGSTEAFF; CDR3nt: TGTGCCAGCAGTGTGACAGGGGGAATTGGCAGCACTGAAGCTTTCTTT
v_gene: TRBV6-1; j_gene: TRBJ2-2; d_gene: TRBD1; abundance: many; CDR3aa: CASRKTGPGELFF; CDR3nt: TGTGCCAGCAGGAAGACAGGGCCCGGGGAGCTGTTTTTT
v_gene: TRBV5-6; j_gene: TRBJ2-3; d_gene: TRBD2; abundance: .; CDR3aa: CASSLTSGRVADTQYF; CDR3nt: TGTGCCAGCAGCTTGACTAGCGGGAGGGTTGCAGATACGCAGTATTTT
v_gene: TRBV27; j_gene: TRBJ2-7; d_gene: .; abundance: many; CDR3aa: CASSPPTGFNEQYF; CDR3nt: TGTGCCAGCAGTCCACCGACAGGTTTCAACGAGCAGTACTTC
v_gene: TRBV6-5; j_gene: TRBJ1-3; d_gene: TRBD1; abundance: .; CDR3aa: CASSYSGGRGQDF; CDR3nt: TGTGCCAGCAGTTACTCAGGGGGCCGGGGCCAGGATTTT
v_gene: TRBV19; j_gene: TRBJ1-1; d_gene: TRBD1; abundance: many; CDR3aa: CASSIEGTGPGEAFF; CDR3nt: TGTGCCAGTAGTATAGAGGGGACAGGCCCTGGTGAAGCTTTCTTT
v_gene: TRBV2; j_gene: TRBJ2-7; d_gene: TRBD2; abundance: many; CDR3aa: CASSGLAEGTYEQYF; CDR3nt: TGTGCCAGCAGTGGACTAGCGGAGGGCACCTACGAGCAGTACTTC
v_gene: TRBV27; j_gene: TRBJ1-2; d_gene: TRBD1; abundance: few; CDR3aa: CASSLDRVGGYTF; CDR3nt: TGTGCCAGCAGCTTAGACAGGGTGGGAGGCTACACCTTC
v_gene: TRBV28; j_gene: TRBJ1-2; d_gene: TRBD1; abundance: .; CDR3aa: CASRGTGGDTF; CDR3nt: TGTGCCAGCCGAGGGACAGGGGGTGACACCTTC
v_gene: TRBV5-1; j_gene: TRBJ2-6; d_gene: .; abundance: many; CDR3aa: CASRYTSGANVLTF; CDR3nt: TGCGCCAGCAGATACACCTCTGGGGCCAACGTCCTGACTTTC
v_gene: TRBV7-6; j_gene: TRBJ1-2; d_gene: TRBD1; abundance: .; CDR3aa: CASSTGQDGYTF; CDR3nt: TGTGCCAGCAGCACCGGACAGGATGGCTACACCTTC
v_gene: TRBV7-8; j_gene: TRBJ2-2; d_gene: TRBD1; abundance: .; CDR3aa: CASNRDRFSTGELFF; CDR3nt: TGTGCCAGCAACCGGGACAGGTTCTCCACCGGGGAGCTGTTTTTT
v_gene: TRBV5-1; j_gene: TRBJ2-1; d_gene: .; abundance: few; CDR3aa: CASSLGLPNNEQFF; CDR3nt: TGCGCCAGCAGCTTGGGACTACCTAACAATGAGCAGTTCTTC
v_gene: TRBV20-1; j_gene: TRBJ1-2; d_gene: .; abundance: few; CDR3aa: CSAQDDRGGYTF; CDR3nt: TGCAGTGCCCAGGACGACCGGGGTGGCTACACCTTC
v_gene: TRBV29-1; j_gene: TRBJ2-2; d_gene: .; abundance: many; CDR3aa: CSVELGMRDGERVGELFF; CDR3nt: TGCAGCGTTGAGTTGGGTATGAGGGACGGCGAGAGGGTCGGGGAGCTGTTTTTT
v_gene: TRBV19; j_gene: TRBJ1-1; d_gene: .; abundance: .; CDR3aa: CASSKGQGANTEAFF; CDR3nt: TGTGCCAGTAGTAAAGGCCAGGGCGCGAACACTGAAGCTTTCTTT
v_gene: TRBV6-1; j_gene: TRBJ2-5; d_gene: TRBD2; abundance: .; CDR3aa: CASISGRETQYF; CDR3nt: TGTGCCAGCATTAGCGGGAGAGAGACCCAGTACTTC
v_gene: TRBV6-1; j_gene: TRBJ2-7; d_gene: .; abundance: many; CDR3aa: CASSEGGGTPYEQYF; CDR3nt: TGTGCCAGCAGTGAAGGTGGGGGGACTCCCTACGAGCAGTACTTC
v_gene: TRBV25-1; j_gene: TRBJ2-3; d_gene: TRBD2; abundance: few; CDR3aa: CASSLAGGTDTQYF; CDR3nt: TGTGCCAGCAGCCTTGCGGGAGGCACAGATACGCAGTATTTT
v_gene: TRBV28; j_gene: TRBJ2-2; d_gene: .; abundance: many; CDR3aa: CASSPSVELFF; CDR3nt: TGTGCCAGCAGTCCGAGCGTGGAGCTGTTTTTT
v_gene: TRBV20-1; j_gene: TRBJ2-3; d_gene: .; abundance: .; CDR3aa: CSASAEGQKRDTQYF; CDR3nt: TGCAGTGCCTCGGCAGAGGGGCAAAAACGGGATACGCAGTATTTT
v_gene: TRBV28; j_gene: TRBJ2-7; d_gene: .; abundance: many; CDR3aa: CASSLRDGLGYEQYF; CDR3nt: TGTGCCAGCAGTTTACGGGACGGTTTGGGGTACGAGCAGTACTTC